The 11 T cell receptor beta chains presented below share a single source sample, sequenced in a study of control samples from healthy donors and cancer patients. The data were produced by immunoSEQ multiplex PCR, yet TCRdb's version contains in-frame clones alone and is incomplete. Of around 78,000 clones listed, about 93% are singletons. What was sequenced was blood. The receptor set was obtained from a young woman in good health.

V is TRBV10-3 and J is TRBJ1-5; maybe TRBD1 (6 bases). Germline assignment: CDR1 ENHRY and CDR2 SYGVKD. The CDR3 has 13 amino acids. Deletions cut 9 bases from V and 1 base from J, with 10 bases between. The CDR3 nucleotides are TGTGCCATTGGCAGGGGAAGCAATCAGCCCCAGCATTTT. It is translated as CAIGRGSNQPQHF.

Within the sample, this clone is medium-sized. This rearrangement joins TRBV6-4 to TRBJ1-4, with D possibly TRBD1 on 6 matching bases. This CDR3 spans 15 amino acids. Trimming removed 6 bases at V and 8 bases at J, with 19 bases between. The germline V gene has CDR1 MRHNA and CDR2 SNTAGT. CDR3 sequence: CASSETASGVEKLFF. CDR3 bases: TGTGCCAGCAGCGAGACGGCATCAGGGGTCGAAAAACTGTTTTTT.

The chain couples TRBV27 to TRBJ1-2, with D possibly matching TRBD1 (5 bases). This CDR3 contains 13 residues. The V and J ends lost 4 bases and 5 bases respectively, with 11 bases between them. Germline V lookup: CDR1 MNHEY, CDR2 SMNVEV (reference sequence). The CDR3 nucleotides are TGTGCCAGCAGTTCGGGGCAAATTTATGGCTACACCTTC. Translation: CASSSGQIYGYTF.

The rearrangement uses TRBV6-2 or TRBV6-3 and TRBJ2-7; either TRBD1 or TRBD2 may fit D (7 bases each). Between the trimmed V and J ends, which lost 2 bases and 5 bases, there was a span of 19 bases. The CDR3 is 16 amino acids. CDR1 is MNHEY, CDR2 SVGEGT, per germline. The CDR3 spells CASSYGGGGVLDEQYF. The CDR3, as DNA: TGTGCCAGCAGTTACGGGGGAGGGGGCGTTTTGGACGAGCAGTACTTC.

CDR3 residues: CASSHIRGANEKLFF. CDR3 coding DNA: TGTGCCAGCAGTCACATACGGGGGGCTAATGAAAAACTGTTTTTT. J is TRBJ1-4 and V is TRBV21-1. TRBV21-1 is a pseudogene. The CDR3 sequence is 15 residues long.

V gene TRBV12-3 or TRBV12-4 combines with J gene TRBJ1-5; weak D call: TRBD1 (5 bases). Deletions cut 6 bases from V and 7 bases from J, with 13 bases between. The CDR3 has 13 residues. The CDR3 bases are TGTGCCAGCAGCCCAGTCGGGGACCAGCCCCAGCATTTT. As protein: CASSPVGDQPQHF.

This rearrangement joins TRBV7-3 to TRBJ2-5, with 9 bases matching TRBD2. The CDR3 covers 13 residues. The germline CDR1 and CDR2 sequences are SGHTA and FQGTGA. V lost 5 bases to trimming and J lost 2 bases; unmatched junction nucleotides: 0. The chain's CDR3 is CASSAGGQETQYF. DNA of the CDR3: TGTGCCAGCAGCGCGGGGGGGCAAGAGACCCAGTACTTC.

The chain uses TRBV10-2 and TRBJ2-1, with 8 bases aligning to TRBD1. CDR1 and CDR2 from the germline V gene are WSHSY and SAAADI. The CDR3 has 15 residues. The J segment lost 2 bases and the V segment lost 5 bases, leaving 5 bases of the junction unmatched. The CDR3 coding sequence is TGCGCCAGCAGTATCCGGGACAGGCCCTACAATGAGCAGTTCTTC. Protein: CASSIRDRPYNEQFF.

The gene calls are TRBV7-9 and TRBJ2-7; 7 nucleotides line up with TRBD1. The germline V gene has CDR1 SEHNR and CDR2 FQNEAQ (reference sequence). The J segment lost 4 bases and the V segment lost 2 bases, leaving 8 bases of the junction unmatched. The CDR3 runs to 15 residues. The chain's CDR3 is CASSLFGTESYEQYF. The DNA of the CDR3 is TGTGCCAGCAGCTTATTTGGGACAGAGAGTTACGAGCAGTACTTC. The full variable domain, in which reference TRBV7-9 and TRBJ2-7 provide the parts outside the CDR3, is DTGVSQNPRHKITKRGQNVTFRCDPISEHNRLYWYRQTLGQGPEFLTYFQNEAQLEKSRLLSDRFSAERPKGSFSTLEIQRTEQGDSAMYLCASSLFGTESYEQYFGPGTRLTVT.

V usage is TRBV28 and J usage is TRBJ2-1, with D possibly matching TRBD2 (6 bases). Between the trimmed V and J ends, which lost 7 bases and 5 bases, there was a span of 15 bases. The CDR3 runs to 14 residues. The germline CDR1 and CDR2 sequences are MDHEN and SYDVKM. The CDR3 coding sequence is TGTGCCAGCAAGGTTGGAGGGCTCAACAATGAGCAGTTCTTC. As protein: CASKVGGLNNEQFF.

CDR3 protein: CASTGGETQYF. As DNA, the CDR3 is TGCGCCAGCACAGGGGGGGAGACCCAGTACTTC. The chain employs TRBV4-1 and TRBJ2-5; perhaps TRBD1 as D (7 bases). Germline V CDR1 and CDR2: MGHRA, YSYEKL. CDR3 size: 11 residues. Trimming took 7 bases from V and 5 from J, leaving 8 bases between them.